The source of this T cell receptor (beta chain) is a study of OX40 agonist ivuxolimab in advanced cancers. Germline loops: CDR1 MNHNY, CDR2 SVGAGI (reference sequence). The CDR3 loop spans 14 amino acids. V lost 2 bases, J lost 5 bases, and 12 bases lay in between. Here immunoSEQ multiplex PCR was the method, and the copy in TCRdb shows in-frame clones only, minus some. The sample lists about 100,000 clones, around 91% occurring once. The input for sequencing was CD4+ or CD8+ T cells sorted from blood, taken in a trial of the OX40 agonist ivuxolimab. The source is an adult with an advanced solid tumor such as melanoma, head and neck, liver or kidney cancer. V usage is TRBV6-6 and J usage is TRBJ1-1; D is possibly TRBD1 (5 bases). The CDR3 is CASSYGGVGTEAFF. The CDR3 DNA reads TGTGCCAGCAGTTACGGGGGAGTCGGGACTGAAGCTTTCTTT.